The 18 T cell receptor beta chains below come from one sample, sequenced in a study of tumor-infiltrating lymphocytes in primary liver carcinoma. DNA and RNA were both co-extracted from approximately 20-30 mg of bulk tissue that had not been sorted. Total RNA (roughly 0.45 ug) served as template for TCR beta cDNA synthesis primed by a constant-region primer. Construction of TCR beta libraries relied on three successive nested multiplex PCR rounds employing slightly modified ARM-PCR. Rounds one and two of PCR, each of about 10 cycles, were primed with TRBV1-TRBV30 forward primers and a C-beta reverse primer. TCRdb fed the multiplex PCR reads into MiXCR, producing one record per CDR3 protein. The sample lists approximately 73,000 distinct CDR3 sequences, 55% to 75% seen once, with about a quarter in the top ten. The sample taken for sequencing was liver tumor tissue from sampling region 4. This sample's subset: tumor region T4, right-lateral pole. The receptors stem from a man aged 40-50 years with primary liver carcinoma and hepatitis B virus infection.

Points on this clonotype: One end of the junction varies from germline; a read error may be responsible. The chain employs TRBV29-1 and TRBJ2-1, with TRBD2 matching 15 bases. CDR3 size: 13 residues. Germline V gene lookup returns CDR1 SQVTM and CDR2 ANQGSEA. The CDR3 protein is CSSRTSGRDEQFF. The CDR3 DNA reads TGCAGCAGCCGGACTAGCGGGAGGGATGAGCAATTCTTC.

About this clonotype itself: A read error may be the cause here, since a much bigger clone is one base away. The chain uses TRBV5-1 and TRBJ2-7, with TRBD2 matching over 7 bases. Germline values: CDR1 SGHRS, CDR2 YFSETQ. This CDR3 region has 13 residues. The CDR3 DNA reads as TGCGCCAGCAGCCGGGGGGAGGGCTACGAGCTGTACTTC. Translating it yields CASSRGEGYELYF.

In regard to this clonotype: The junction departs from germline at one end; a sequencing error may be responsible. This chain uses TRBV12-5 with TRBJ2-2; the D call may be TRBD1 or TRBD2 (5 bases each). The germline CDR1 and CDR2 sequences are LGHNT and FRNRAP. CDR3 length equals 16 residues. The CDR3 sequence is CASGLGERGYTGDLFF. The CDR3 DNA reads TGTGCTAGTGGTTTGGGGGAAAGGGGATACACCGGGGATCTGTTTTTT.

Regarding this clonotype: The junction departs from the called germline gene at one end, perhaps through a read error. The gene calls are TRBV10-1 and TRBJ2-1; TRBD2 aligns across 7 bases. The CDR3 spans 15 residues. Germline-derived CDR1 and CDR2 are WNHNN and SYGVQD (reference sequence). The DNA of the CDR3 is TGTGTCAGCAGTGGGAAGCGGGGTTCCTACAATGAGCAGTTCTTC. This encodes CVSSGKRGSYNEQFF.

In the case of this clonotype: This clone may be a read error of a much larger clone one base away. The chain joins TRBV6-5 to TRBJ2-1, with D possibly called TRBD1 or TRBD2 (5 bases each). Trimming pared 5 bases from V and 5 bases from J, leaving 16 bases between. CDR1 MNHEY and CDR2 SVGAGI come from the germline V gene. The CDR3 runs 15 residues. The CDR3 nucleotides are TGTGCCAGCAGTGGGGGACGGGGTGAGGACAATGAGCAGTTCTTC. Residues: CASSGGRGEDNEQFF.

In its sample, this clonotype was seen many times. Compared with germline, one end of the junction differs, possibly owing to a read error. Here the CDR3 DNA reads TGTGCCAGCAGTGAGGAACCCTCCTATGAGCAGTACTTC. Amino acids: CASSEEPSYEQYF. The gene calls are TRBV25-1 and TRBJ2-7; unclear D gene. Germline values: CDR1 MGHDK, CDR2 SYGVNS. The CDR3 is 13 amino acids.

The chain is built from TRBV5-4 and TRBJ2-1; D is perhaps TRBD1 (5 bases). V was pared by 10 bases and J by 2 bases, with 22 bases between. Germline CDR1 is SGHNT and CDR2 is YYREEE (reference sequence). The CDR3 runs 16 residues. The CDR3 loop reads CACTSRTWATYNEQFF. The CDR3 DNA sequence: TGTGCCTGCACTTCTCGGACATGGGCTACCTACAATGAGCAGTTCTTC.

Of note for this clonotype: One end of the junction fails to match germline, which may point to a read error. The CDR3 protein is CTMSGSPSYNDQFF. The CDR3 DNA sequence: TGTACCATGAGCGGGAGCCCCTCCTACAATGACCAGTTCTTC. The chain recombines TRBV10-3 with TRBJ2-1; TRBD2 agrees at 8 bases. The V gene's germline CDR1 is ENHRY and CDR2 SYGVKD. The CDR3 loop spans 14 amino acids.

With regard to this clonotype: Relative to the germline gene, one junction end is altered; a read error may explain this. The rearrangement uses TRBV5-1 and TRBJ2-7, with no clear D. The CDR3 is 11 residues long. The germline V gene encodes CDR1 SGHRS and CDR2 YFSETQ. The CDR3 bases are TGCGCCAGCAGCTCCTCCTATGAGCACTACTTC. Amino acid sequence: CASSSSYEHYF.

About this clonotype: A read error may account for a junction end that differs from germline. The chain carries TRBV7-9 and TRBJ2-1, with no clear D. CDR3 length: 12 residues. Per the germline V gene, CDR1 is SEHNR and CDR2 is FQNEAQ (reference sequence). CDR3 in amino acids: CASSLARNEKFF. The CDR3, as DNA: TGTGCCAGCAGCTTAGCGCGGAATGAGAAGTTCTTC.

With respect to this clonotype: The CDR3 carries no conserved terminal phenylalanine or tryptophan, so it likely arises from a read error. V is TRBV5-4 and J is TRBJ2-1; D perhaps matches TRBD2 (5 bases). CDR3 length: 15 amino acids. Germline values: CDR1 SGHNT, CDR2 YYREEE (reference sequence). V lost 0 bases and J 7 bases, leaving 14 bases between the germline ends. For the CDR3, the DNA is TGTGCCAGCAGCTTGGGGGGAGAGCTTACGAATGAGCAGTTCTAC. Protein sequence: CASSLGGELTNEQFY.

The chain couples TRBV2 to TRBJ2-5, with 12 bases that match TRBD2. The germline gives CDR1 SNHLY, CDR2 FYNNEI. The CDR3 is made up of 14 amino acids. V gave up 4 bases and J gave up 5 bases; unmatched junction bases: 2. In DNA, the CDR3 is TGTGCCAGCAGTGGACTAGCGGGAGCTGAGACCCAGTACTTC. Translating it yields CASSGLAGAETQYF. Full variable domain (outside the CDR3, taken from reference TRBV2 and TRBJ2-5): EPEVTQTPSHQVTQMGQEVILRCVPISNHLYFYWYRQILGQKVEFLVSFYNNEISEKSEIFDDQFSVERPDGSNFTLKIRSTKLEDSAMYFCASSGLAGAETQYFGPGTRLLVL.

Points on this clonotype: One junction end does not reproduce the germline sequence, and a read error may be involved. The chain combines TRBV25-1 with TRBJ2-1; TRBD2 aligns across 13 bases. This CDR3 is built from 16 residues. Germline values: CDR1 MGHDK, CDR2 SYGVNS. CDR3 protein: CVSSVPGLAGINEQFF. The CDR3, as DNA: TGTGTCAGCAGTGTTCCGGGACTAGCGGGAATCAATGAGCAGTTCTTC.

This clonotype was seen only once. The germline gene is not matched at one end of the junction; a read error may be the cause. The CDR3 region has the DNA TGTGCCAGCAGTCAAGGACAGGGGGAGACCCAGTACTTC. Its translation is CASSQGQGETQYF. The chain has TRBV14 and TRBJ2-5, with 9 bases fitting TRBD1. CDR3 length equals 13 residues. Per the germline V gene, CDR1 is SGHDN and CDR2 is FVKESK.

The table lists this clonotype with a few counts. A clone one base away is much larger, so this may be a read error. The CDR3 reads CACSPLGGDGTDTQYF. CDR3 nucleotide sequence: TGTGCCTGCAGTCCTCTGGGGGGGGATGGCACAGATACGCAGTATTTT. V usage is TRBV28 and J usage is TRBJ2-3; 7 bases agree with TRBD2. The CDR3 runs to 16 residues. Germline CDR1 and CDR2: MDHEN and SYDVKM.

V and J are TRBV7-9 and TRBJ2-1; 7 bases are a match to TRBD2. Germline lookup yields CDR1 SEHNR and CDR2 FQNEAQ (reference sequence). Losses at the gene ends were 1 base for V and 15 bases for J; bases not matched to a gene: 18. The CDR3 is made up of 16 amino acids. As DNA, the CDR3 is TGTGCCAGCAGCTTAGGTGGCGGGAGCACTGCGTCTGAACTGTTCTTC. This gives the protein CASSLGGGSTASELFF.

Concerning this clonotype itself: The junction and the germline gene differ at one end; a read error may be behind it. The rearrangement links TRBV28 to TRBJ1-5; tentatively, D is TRBD1 (5 bases). The length of the CDR3 is 15 residues. From germline, CDR1 is MDHEN and CDR2 SYDVKM. The CDR3 loop reads CASSPTSRAYQPQRF. In DNA, the CDR3 is TGTGCCAGCAGTCCCACTAGCAGGGCCTATCAGCCCCAGCGTTTT.

This clonotype was seen a single time. An end of the junction differs from the germline gene, which may be a read error. The rearrangement links TRBV11-2 to TRBJ2-7; the D gene is possibly TRBD2 (6 bases). The length of the CDR3 is 13 residues. Per germline, CDR1 SGHAT and CDR2 FQNNGV. CDR3 residues: CASSTGLLYEQHF. DNA for the CDR3: TGTGCCAGTAGCACGGGACTGCTATACGAGCAGCACTTC.